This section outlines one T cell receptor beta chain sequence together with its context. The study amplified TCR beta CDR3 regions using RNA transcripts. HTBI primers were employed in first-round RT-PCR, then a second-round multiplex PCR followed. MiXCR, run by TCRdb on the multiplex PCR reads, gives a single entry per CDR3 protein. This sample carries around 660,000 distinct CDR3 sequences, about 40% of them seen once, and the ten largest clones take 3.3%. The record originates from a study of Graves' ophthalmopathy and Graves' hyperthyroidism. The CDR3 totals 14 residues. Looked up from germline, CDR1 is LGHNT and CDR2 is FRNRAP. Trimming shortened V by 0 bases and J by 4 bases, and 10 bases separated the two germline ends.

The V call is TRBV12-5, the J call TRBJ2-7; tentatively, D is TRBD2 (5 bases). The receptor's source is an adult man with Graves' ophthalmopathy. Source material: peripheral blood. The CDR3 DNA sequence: TGTGCTAGTGGTTTGGTACCTCGGGAATACGAGCAGTACTTC. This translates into CASGLVPREYEQYF.